The sequence of this T cell receptor (beta chain) was determined in a study of CD8 T cells in ankylosing spondylitis. Findings of the study overall: A TCR beta motif made of eight highly homologous variants seemed typical of ankylosing spondylitis blood. In reactive arthritis synovial fluid and blood, some motif variants had been reported before. Disease-associated clonotypes exhibited CD8+ identity and were relatively infrequent in peripheral blood.

A few counts support this clonotype. Its matching antigen is unknown. The CDR3 is 13 amino acids. V lost 5 bases, J lost 8 bases, and 15 bases lay in between. MiXCR was run by TCRdb on the 5' RACE reads, yielding one entry per CDR3 protein. Counted here are 200,000 to 250,000 distinct CDR3 sequences, around 18% occurring once; the ten biggest clones make up 42%. V gene TRBV12-3 or TRBV12-4 combines with J gene TRBJ2-5, with D uncertain. Sequenced sample: blood, either unsorted or a sorted T cell fraction (not recorded which). The clonotype comes from a male donor with ankylosing spondylitis. The CDR3 DNA reads as TGTGCCAGCAGTAACACAGTAGTTGAAACCCAGTACTTC. Its protein product is CASSNTVVETQYF.